This T cell receptor (beta chain) was identified in a study of T cell responses to AZD1222 COVID-19 vaccine. The table came from immunoSEQ multiplex PCR; TCRdb's copy has only in-frame clones and leaves some out. This sample has 110,000 or so clones, with approximately 89% found just once. This CDR3 has 15 amino acids. Germline V gene sequence: CDR1 MDHEN, CDR2 SYDVKM. V dropped 3 bases and J dropped 3; count of bases not matched to a gene: 4. The genes are TRBV28 and TRBJ2-2, with 7 bases identical to TRBD1. This material consisted of peripheral blood, taken on day 0 of MenACWY control vaccination. This receptor was obtained from an adult in good health. CDR3 protein: CASSFDRDHTGELFF. CDR3 in DNA: TGTGCCAGCAGTTTCGACAGGGACCACACCGGGGAGCTGTTTTTT.